This record covers a single T cell receptor beta chain. Its target is unknown. Researchers used the Oncomine TCR Beta short-read assay to sequence DNA from cultured CD4+ T cells. In this case, cultured CD4+ T cells provided the extracted genomic DNA. TCRdb reanalysed the PCR reads using MiXCR and keeps one entry per CDR3 protein. The repertoire consists of approximately 22,000 distinct CDR3 sequences, with roughly 40% occurring once and the leading ten covering around 10%. Noted time point: late sampling 161 to 241 days after vaccination in three convalescent patients. The sample's treatment: approximately 9-day PBMC culture with coronavirus spike peptide pools or control peptides (ViraFEST assay). This specimen comes from a study of vaccination and CD4 T cells after COVID-19. Background on the study: For control cultures, the treatment was a CEFX pool, an HIV-1 Nef pool, or no peptide.

Germline V gives CDR1 MRHNA, CDR2 SNTAGT. The length of the CDR3 is 14 residues. The J segment lost 4 bases and the V segment lost 4 bases, leaving 3 bases of the junction unmatched. This receptor was obtained from a human donor who had recovered from COVID-19. The sample consisted of CD4+ T cells from blood, cultured in vitro, taken about 7 months after SARS-CoV-2 vaccination. The chain links TRBV6-4 to TRBJ2-2, with 7 bases matching TRBD2. The CDR3 DNA reads TGTGCCAGCAGTGGCGGGAGTGGCACCGGGGAGCTGTTTTTT. This codes for CASSGGSGTGELFF.